These T cell receptor beta chains were read from a single sample in a study of response to subunit inactivated influenza vaccine. One entry per CDR3 protein, called by TCRdb with MiXCR from the RT-PCR reads. The sample records about 540,000 distinct CDR3 sequences, roughly 25% being singletons. This same sample was also taken into another study, of T cells expressing NK-cell markers.

The material sequenced was CD4+ T cells sorted from PBMCs, taken 11 to 12 days after vaccination. The receptors were gathered from a man between 45 and 60 years old who received an inactivated influenza vaccine. CDR3s include the opening cysteine and the closing phenylalanine or tryptophan. A D gene is named only where the DNA matches it firmly. The size of a clone is reported for some rows only, either as once, few or many, or as a class for expanded clones.

size	D	length	J	V	DNA	CDR3
NA	NA	15	TRBJ2-2	TRBV18	TGTGCCAGCTCACCCGACGTTTCGAGCACCGGGGAGCTGTTTTTT	CASSPDVSSTGELFF
NA	TRBD2	14	TRBJ2-5	TRBV6-5	TGTGCCAGCATTAAGTCGTGGGGGGGAGAGACCCAGTACTTC	CASIKSWGGETQYF
NA	NA	14	TRBJ1-3	TRBV4-3	TGCGCCAGCAGCCAAGATCAGTTCGGAAACACCATATATTTT	CASSQDQFGNTIYF
few	TRBD2	15	TRBJ2-5	TRBV14	TGTGCCAGCAGCCGCAGCCTAGCGGGAGATGAGACCCAGTACTTC	CASSRSLAGDETQYF
NA	NA	15	TRBJ2-7	TRBV5-1	TGCGCCAGCAGCTTGGACGGGGAACCCTCCTACGAGCAGTACTTC	CASSLDGEPSYEQYF
few	NA	14	TRBJ2-7	TRBV6-1	TGTGCCAGCCGCCAAGGGGGTTTAGGGCGCGAGCAGTACTTC	CASRQGGLGREQYF
few	NA	16	TRBJ2-4	TRBV12-3/TRBV12-4	TGTGCCAGCAGTTTTTCGTCCTTTCTAGCCAAAAACATTCAGTACTTC	CASSFSSFLAKNIQYF
NA	NA	13	TRBJ2-3	TRBV11-2	TGTGCCAGCAGCTCTGATCTAGGAGATACGCAGTATTTT	CASSSDLGDTQYF
few	TRBD1	15	TRBJ2-2	TRBV18	TGTGCCAGCTCAGCGGGACAGGGACGAACCGGGGAGCTGTTTTTT	CASSAGQGRTGELFF
many	TRBD2	13	TRBJ2-1	TRBV29-1	TGCAGCGCAACTAGCGGGGTATACAATGAGCAGTTCTTC	CSATSGVYNEQFF
NA	NA	14	TRBJ2-1	TRBV2	TGTGCCAGCAGTGCTCTGGGGGCGGGCAATGAGCAGTTCTTC	CASSALGAGNEQFF
many	NA	12	TRBJ1-3	TRBV12-3/TRBV12-4	TGTGCCAGCACTAGGGGGGGAAACACCATATATTTT	CASTRGGNTIYF
NA	TRBD1	14	TRBJ2-2	TRBV12-3/TRBV12-4	TGTGCCGCCTGGGACAGGGGATCTGCCGGGGAGCTGTTTTTT	CAAWDRGSAGELFF
NA	TRBD1	13	TRBJ2-7	TRBV3-1	TGTGCCAGCAGAACAACAGGGGGCGACGAGCAGTACTTC	CASRTTGGDEQYF
few	NA	16	TRBJ2-7	TRBV11-2	TGTGCCAGCAGCGCACGCCCCCGGACTGCATCCTACGAGCAGTACTTC	CASSARPRTASYEQYF
many	NA	17	TRBJ1-4	TRBV20-1	TGCAGTGCTAGAAAGCTCAAAAGGACAGCTTCTAATGAAAAACTGTTTTTT	CSARKLKRTASNEKLFF
NA	TRBD2	16	TRBJ2-2	TRBV6-1	TGTGCCAGCAGTGGACCCGGGACTAGCAGAACCGGGGAGCTGTTTTTT	CASSGPGTSRTGELFF
NA	TRBD2	15	TRBJ2-7	TRBV11-2	TGTGCCAGCAGCCTGACTAGCGGGAGTGGGTACGAGCAGTACTTC	CASSLTSGSGYEQYF
NA	NA	15	TRBJ1-5	TRBV27	TGTGCCAGCAGTTTAGGAGGCAGCCTCAATCAGCCCCAGCATTTT	CASSLGGSLNQPQHF
NA	TRBD1	16	TRBJ2-3	TRBV4-1	TGCGCCAGCAGCCCGGAGGGGGCAGGGGGCCCAGATACGCAGTATTTT	CASSPEGAGGPDTQYF
many	TRBD2	17	TRBJ2-6	TRBV12-3/TRBV12-4	TGTGCCAGCAGGGCACCGGGGGGATTCTCTGGGGCCAACGTCCTGACTTTC	CASRAPGGFSGANVLTF
NA	TRBD2	23	TRBJ2-5	TRBV6-2/TRBV6-3	TGTGCCAGCAGTTCGGACTTTCGGAACGTGCTAGCGGGGACCGTGTTGTACCAAGAGACCCAGTACTTC	CASSSDFRNVLAGTVLYQETQYF
few	TRBD2	15	TRBJ2-3	TRBV10-3	TGTGCCATCAGGGTGACTAGCGGGGGGGCAGATACGCAGTATTTT	CAIRVTSGGADTQYF
NA	TRBD1	14	TRBJ2-1	TRBV5-1	TGCGCCAGCAGCACCGGGACAGAAGGAAATGAGCAGTTCTTC	CASSTGTEGNEQFF
many	NA	16	TRBJ1-5	TRBV19	TGTGCCACCCGACCCCTCGGACAGACTAGCAATCAGCCCCAGCATTTT	CATRPLGQTSNQPQHF
once	TRBD2	14	TRBJ2-7	TRBV7-3	TGTGCCAGCAGCTTTGGCAGCGGGAGCAGCGAGCAGTACTTC	CASSFGSGSSEQYF
few	NA	11	TRBJ2-1	TRBV28	TGTGCCACCTCGAGGGTCGGGGAGCAGTTCTTC	CATSRVGEQFF
few	NA	12	TRBJ1-1	TRBV6-2/TRBV6-3	TGTGCCAGCAGCCCGGGGAACCTTGAAGCTTTCTTT	CASSPGNLEAFF
few	TRBD1	15	TRBJ2-3	TRBV5-1	TGCGCCAGCAGGCCGGGGGGACAGGGGACAGATACGCAGTATTTT	CASRPGGQGTDTQYF
NA	TRBD2	15	TRBJ2-3	TRBV20-1	TGCAGTGCTACCAAGGGACTAGCGGGAGCGGATACGCAGTATTTT	CSATKGLAGADTQYF
NA	TRBD2	17	TRBJ2-6	TRBV20-1	TGCAGTGCAACGAGCGGGGGTAGTGCCCTTGGGGCCAACGTCCTGACTTTC	CSATSGGSALGANVLTF
NA	NA	15	TRBJ2-2	TRBV29-1	TGCAGCGTAGCCGTCGGGACCCTAAACACCGGGGAGCTGTTTTTT	CSVAVGTLNTGELFF
few	NA	15	TRBJ1-6	TRBV12-3/TRBV12-4	TGTGCCAGCAGTTTAGCGTCCGGATTCAATTCACCCCTCCACTTT	CASSLASGFNSPLHF
NA	NA	15	TRBJ1-6	TRBV4-3	TGCGCCAGCAGCCAAGATTGGGCGACTTCTTCACCCCTCCACTTT	CASSQDWATSSPLHF
NA	NA	13	TRBJ1-1	TRBV30	TGTGCCACTCGACCCGCCCCGGGCACTGAAGCTTTCTTT	CATRPAPGTEAFF
NA	NA	13	TRBJ1-5	TRBV18	TGTGCCAGCTCGTTCCATCCAGAACAGCCCCAGCATTTT	CASSFHPEQPQHF
NA	TRBD1	13	TRBJ1-2	TRBV7-2	TGTGCCAGCGGCTCCGGGACAGCCTATGGCTACACCTTC	CASGSGTAYGYTF
NA	NA	15	TRBJ2-3	TRBV6-5	TGTGCCAGCAGTTACTCGGGACTGGGAATTGATACGCAGTATTTT	CASSYSGLGIDTQYF
few	TRBD2	14	TRBJ2-7	TRBV6-2/TRBV6-3	TGTGCCAGCGGAACTAGCGGGAGCTCCTACGAGCAGTACTTC	CASGTSGSSYEQYF
NA	NA	14	TRBJ2-2	TRBV20-1	TGCAGTGCTAGCGGGGATTCGAACACCGGGGAGCTGTTTTTT	CSASGDSNTGELFF
few	TRBD1	14	TRBJ1-1	TRBV11-2	TGTGCCAGCAGGGGACAGCTATTGAACACTGAAGCTTTCTTT	CASRGQLLNTEAFF
NA	TRBD2	16	TRBJ2-3	TRBV4-3	TGCGCCAGCAGCCAAGGAGCGGGGGGGCAGTCAGATACGCAGTATTTT	CASSQGAGGQSDTQYF
once	TRBD2	13	TRBJ2-1	TRBV3-1	TGTGCCAGCAGCCGTGGGACTAGCGGGGGGGGGTTCTTC	CASSRGTSGGGFF
NA	NA	16	TRBJ2-1	TRBV6-5	TGTGCCAGCAGTTACGGAGGGGGACACTCCTACAATGAGCAGTTCTTC	CASSYGGGHSYNEQFF
many	NA	16	TRBJ2-7	TRBV10-3	TGTGCCATCAGTGAGTCCTTGGGCGTTGGGGTCTCCGAGCAGTACTTC	CAISESLGVGVSEQYF
few	NA	14	TRBJ2-2	TRBV5-1	TGCGCCAGCAGCCCCGCCCCGAACACCGGGGAGCTGTTTTTT	CASSPAPNTGELFF
NA	NA	12	TRBJ2-5	TRBV29-1	TGCAGCGTTGTGGGGGGACGGGAGACCCAGTACTTC	CSVVGGRETQYF
many	TRBD2	15	TRBJ2-2	TRBV6-2/TRBV6-3	TGTGCCAGCCGGCCGGGACTAGTCCGGCCCGGGGAGCTGTTTTTT	CASRPGLVRPGELFF